These 23 T cell receptor beta chains came from one sample sequenced in a study of cytomegalovirus exposure and HLA in healthy donors. Primers: 60 Vbeta forward and 13 Jbeta reverse. The table came from immunoSEQ multiplex PCR; TCRdb's copy has only in-frame clones and leaves some out. This repertoire shows roughly 120,000 clones, just under 75% found once; its top ten account for about 4.9%. The source material was PBMCs. The receptors here all came from a man in his sixties in good health and CMV-seropositive.

This chain links TRBV19 with TRBJ1-6; 7 nucleotides align to TRBD1. V was clipped by 1 base and J by 3 bases; unmatched bases: 6. Germline V CDR1 and CDR2: LNHDA, SQIVND (reference sequence). This CDR3 has 17 amino acids. The CDR3 sequence is CASSIGTGTVYNSPLHF. CDR3 sequence (DNA): TGTGCCAGTAGTATAGGGACCGGGACAGTCTATAATTCACCCCTCCACTTT.

The table lists this clone with a count of one. The chain uses TRBV2 and TRBJ1-5; no reliable D call. The CDR3 spans 15 residues. V was shortened by 4 bases and J by 3 bases, with 13 bases between the two germline ends. From germline, CDR1 is SNHLY and CDR2 FYNNEI. The CDR3 coding sequence is TGTGCCAGCAGTGCTGGAGGCCTCTCCAATCAGCCCCAGCATTTT. Translation: CASSAGGLSNQPQHF.

The chain uses TRBV5-4 and TRBJ2-1; D is undetermined. The germline V gene has CDR1 SGHNT and CDR2 YYREEE (reference sequence). The ends were cut back, 0 bases at V and 6 bases at J, with 4 bases in the middle. This CDR3 is 12 amino acids long. The CDR3 loop reads CASSLDSNEQFF. The DNA for the CDR3 is TGTGCCAGCAGCTTGGACAGCAATGAGCAGTTCTTC. The full variable domain, in which reference TRBV5-4 and TRBJ2-1 provide the parts outside the CDR3, is ETGVTQSPTHLIKTRGQQVTLRCSSQSGHNTVSWYQQALGQGPQFIFQYYREEENGRGNFPPRFSGLQFPNYSSELNVNALELDDSALYLCASSLDSNEQFFGPGTRLTVL.

The rearrangement uses TRBV9 and TRBJ1-1; D is unresolved. The CDR3 sequence is 14 residues long. In germline, CDR1 is SGDLS, CDR2 YYNGEE. With 1 base removed from V and 0 bases from J, the gap between germline ends came to 7 bases. For the CDR3, the DNA is TGTGCCAGCAGCGTATCCGGTATGAACACTGAAGCTTTCTTT. Encoded protein: CASSVSGMNTEAFF.

This clone has only a few counts. The chain uses TRBV10-1 and TRBJ2-5; TRBD2 aligns across 11 bases. CDR1 is WNHNN and CDR2 is SYGVQD in the germline V gene (reference sequence). The CDR3 runs to 16 residues. The ends lost 0 bases at V and 1 base at J; junction bases unmatched: 1. CDR3 in amino acids: CASSESLAGGQETQYF. In DNA form, the CDR3 reads TGCGCCAGCAGTGAGTCCCTAGCGGGGGGCCAAGAGACCCAGTACTTC.

A few counts support this clone. The CDR3 DNA follows: TGTGCCAGCAGCGTACAGGGGATGAACACTGAAGCTTTCTTT. Translating gives CASSVQGMNTEAFF. The rearrangement joins TRBV7-8 to TRBJ1-1, with TRBD1 matching 7 bases. The length of the CDR3 is 14 residues. The trim removed 5 bases at V and 0 bases at J, leaving 3 bases unmatched. The germline gives CDR1 SGHVS, CDR2 FQNEAQ.

The chain carries TRBV18 and TRBJ1-4, with D possibly TRBD1 on 6 matching bases. Germline V CDR1 and CDR2: KGHSH, LQKENI. The CDR3 sequence is 15 residues long. V dropped 3 bases and J dropped 10 bases, with 18 bases sitting between them. This CDR3 is CASSPISTGGGKLFF. CDR3 bases: TGTGCCAGCTCACCTATCTCGACAGGTGGCGGAAAACTGTTTTTT.

The chain recombines TRBV27 with TRBJ2-7; perhaps TRBD2 as D (6 bases). The CDR3 is made up of 12 amino acids. V was pared by 3 bases and J by 11 bases, with 14 bases between. Germline values: CDR1 MNHEY, CDR2 SMNVEV (reference sequence). The CDR3 coding sequence is TGTGCCAGCAGTTTGGCGGGGCGAGGGGAGTACTTC. It encodes CASSLAGRGEYF.

V gene TRBV7-2 combines with J gene TRBJ1-5; 7 nucleotides align to TRBD1. With V trimmed by 5 bases and J by 1 base, 11 bases remained unmatched. This CDR3 region has 17 residues. Germline loops: CDR1 SGHTA, CDR2 FQGNSA. Here the CDR3 reads CASSPQWGRGSNQPQHF. CDR3 DNA: TGTGCCAGCAGCCCGCAATGGGGCAGGGGGAGCAATCAGCCCCAGCATTTT.

The CDR3 loop reads CASSQDFGETNTEAFF. CDR3 bases: TGTGCCAGCAGCCAAGATTTCGGGGAGACGAACACTGAAGCTTTCTTT. V is TRBV14 and J is TRBJ1-1; no clear D. Between the trimmed V and J ends, which lost 0 bases and 1 base, there was a span of 12 bases. The CDR3 totals 16 residues. Germline values: CDR1 SGHDN, CDR2 FVKESK.

This CDR3 reads CASSGDGRLAGGSSYNEQFF. The CDR3 DNA reads TGCGCCAGCAGTGGGGACGGACGACTAGCGGGGGGAAGCTCCTACAATGAGCAGTTCTTC. The chain is built from TRBV10-2 and TRBJ2-1, with 13 bases identical to TRBD2. Looked up from germline, CDR1 is WSHSY and CDR2 is SAAADI. The CDR3 contains 20 residues. After removal of 4 bases from V and 0 bases from J, the junction contained 12 bases not matched to a gene.

This chain joins TRBV30 and TRBJ1-1; no clear D. Trimming stripped 0 bases from V and 3 bases from J, with 8 bases between. The CDR3 length is 13 residues. Germline CDR1 is GTSNPN and CDR2 is SVGIG (reference sequence). CDR3 amino acids: CAWSVARDTEAFF. CDR3 nucleotide sequence: TGTGCCTGGAGTGTAGCCCGCGACACTGAAGCTTTCTTT.

This clone came up a few times. This CDR3 is also generated by other DNA sequences in the sample. The genes are TRBV19 and TRBJ2-7, with TRBD1 identical over 10 bases. V lost 9 bases and J lost 2; bases outside the gene matches: 4. This CDR3 region has 13 residues. Germline-derived CDR1 and CDR2 are LNHDA and SQIVND (reference sequence). The CDR3 region has the DNA TGTGCCAGCGGGGACAGGGGACCCTACGAGCAGTACTTC. Encoded protein: CASGDRGPYEQYF. The complete variable domain, with remaining parts taken from reference TRBV19 and TRBJ2-7, reads DGGITQSPKYLFRKEGQNVTLSCEQNLNHDAMYWYRQDPGQGLRLIYYSQIVNDFQKGDIAEGYSVSREKKESFPLTVTSAQKNPTAFYLCASGDRGPYEQYFGPGTRLTVT.

The genes are TRBV6-1 and TRBJ1-2; tentatively, D is TRBD1 (6 bases). The CDR3 has 14 residues. V was clipped by 3 bases and J by 2 bases, with 10 bases between them. From germline, CDR1 is MNHNS and CDR2 SASEGT. CDR3 bases: TGTGCCAGCAGTGAGAAGGGGGGGAACTATGGCTACACCTTC. This encodes CASSEKGGNYGYTF.

V usage is TRBV11-2 and J usage is TRBJ2-2, with D unclear. Trimming took off 1 base at V and 7 bases at J, with 7 bases between the two ends. CDR3 length: 13 amino acids. In germline, CDR1 is SGHAT, CDR2 FQNNGV. CDR3 amino acids: CASSLVRVGELFF. The CDR3, as DNA: TGTGCCAGCAGCTTAGTCCGTGTCGGGGAGCTGTTTTTT.

The chain recombines TRBV7-3 with TRBJ2-2, with a possible D match to TRBD2 (5 bases). The V gene lost 4 bases and the J gene lost 0 bases, with 9 bases spanning the gap. Germline CDR1 reads SGHTA; CDR2 reads FQGTGA. CDR3 size: 15 residues. CDR3 region: CASSSSGTNTGELFF. In nucleotides, the CDR3 is TGTGCCAGCAGCTCGTCGGGGACGAACACCGGGGAGCTGTTTTTT.

The V call is TRBV14, the J call TRBJ1-6, with D unresolved. The CDR3 is 14 amino acids. CDR1 is SGHDN, CDR2 FVKESK, per germline. V gave up 2 bases and J gave up 9 bases, with 11 bases separating them. CDR3 region: CASSQRYGGSPLHF. For the CDR3, the DNA is TGTGCCAGCAGCCAACGATACGGTGGTTCACCCCTCCACTTT.

This clone was recorded only once. The V call is TRBV6-1, the J call TRBJ2-7; D is unclear. There are 13 residues in the CDR3. The V gene's germline CDR1 is MNHNS and CDR2 SASEGT. V dropped 0 bases and J dropped 9 bases, with 12 bases sitting between them. The CDR3: CASSEAALRWQYF. DNA of the CDR3: TGTGCCAGCAGTGAAGCGGCCCTTCGATGGCAGTACTTC.

The chain employs TRBV15 and TRBJ1-6; TRBD1 agrees at 10 bases. The length of the CDR3 is 19 residues. Trimming removed 5 bases from V and 0 bases from J; junction bases left unmatched: 10. The V gene's germline CDR1 is LNHNV and CDR2 YYDKDF (reference sequence). The CDR3 nucleotides are TGTGCCACCAGCGGCCGCGCGGGACAGGGGAGCTCCTATAATTCACCCCTCCACTTT. Translating gives CATSGRAGQGSSYNSPLHF. Drawing the rest from reference TRBV15 and TRBJ1-6, the complete variable domain is DAMVIQNPRYQVTQFGKPVTLSCSQTLNHNVMYWYQQKSSQAPKLLFHYYDKDFNNEADTPDNFQSRRPNTSFCFLDIRSPGLGDTAMYLCATSGRAGQGSSYNSPLHFGNGTRLTVT.

The chain recombines TRBV28 with TRBJ2-7; 7 positions agree with TRBD1. In germline, CDR1 is MDHEN, CDR2 SYDVKM. This CDR3 is built from 13 residues. Trimming took 5 bases from V and 7 from J; bases not matched to a gene: 8. CDR3 residues: CASSRTGRWEQYF. For the CDR3, the DNA is TGTGCCAGCAGTAGGACAGGTCGTTGGGAGCAGTACTTC.

This sequence joins TRBV5-1 and TRBJ1-1, with a possible D match to TRBD1 (6 bases). This CDR3 spans 15 amino acids. The germline CDR1 and CDR2 sequences are SGHRS and YFSETQ. V gave up 3 bases and J gave up 4 bases, with 16 bases separating them. The CDR3: CASSYLGGLGTEAFF. The CDR3 DNA reads TGCGCCAGCAGCTACTTGGGGGGGCTGGGCACTGAAGCTTTCTTT.

The rearrangement joins TRBV7-2 to TRBJ2-2; 9 bases fit TRBD1. This CDR3 has 16 residues. Germline V lookup: CDR1 SGHTA, CDR2 FQGNSA. Losses at the gene ends were 4 bases for V and 1 base for J; bases not matched to a gene: 4. CDR3 protein: CASSWGTGLNTGELFF. In nucleotides, the CDR3 is TGTGCCAGCAGCTGGGGGACAGGGCTGAACACCGGGGAGCTGTTTTTT.

CDR3 in DNA: TGTGCCAGTAGTACGACAGGGGCGGACGAGCAGTACTTC. This encodes CASSTTGADEQYF. The chain has TRBV19 and TRBJ2-7, with 8 bases identical to TRBD1. In germline, CDR1 is LNHDA, CDR2 SQIVND (reference sequence). The V segment lost 4 bases and the J segment 5 bases; nucleotides outside the gene matches: 4. CDR3 length: 13 residues.